Described below is a single T cell receptor (beta chain) sequence and its context. What this receptor recognizes is not known. Per-base quality was not reported, and no clone a single base away is much larger than it. This sample stems from a study of post-analysis software for immune sequencing data (dated by TCRdb to 2014 to 2015). General notes on the study: The recorded disease courses included relapsing-remitting, secondary progressive and progressive-relapsing multiple sclerosis, and some patients had no subtype annotation. The patient repertoires were compared against around 11 previously published healthy control repertoires obtained from donors aged roughly 6 to 25 years. A subset of samples was prepared in parallel using single-end sample barcoding, then pooled and co-amplified after Illumina adapter ligation.

To demonstrate the VDJtools post-analysis software, the study profiled TCR beta repertoires from the peripheral blood of around 13 young patients with multiple sclerosis. The patients with multiple sclerosis were children and adolescents between roughly 6 and 17 years of age. Reading the germline V gene gives CDR1 ENHRY and CDR2 SYGVKD. Unmatched junction bases come to 5, with V trimmed by 5 bases and J by 5 bases. From its cysteine to its phenylalanine, the CDR3 spans 15 amino acids. Only the CDR3 part of the read is kept: 45 bases, read in frame from the first base. The paper as a whole reports these results and caveats: Normalized Chao1 diversity was significantly lower in multiple sclerosis patients than controls, suggesting substantial peripheral T-cell clonal expansion. The multiple sclerosis patient group was slightly younger than the control group. Roughly 5 TRBV segments, including TRBV5-6, TRBV5-1 and TRBV20-1, were significantly more frequent in patients than controls. Direct clustering with F measure showed strong co-clustering of samples prepared in the same batch, prompting a batch-effect correction.

The library was obtained by PCR. Sequencing used an Illumina HiSeq 2500. To reduce PCR and sequencing biases, unique molecular identifiers were incorporated into the TCR beta cDNA libraries. Roughly 0.5 million cDNA molecules were obtained per 1 to 10 million input T cells, so each molecule approximated one T cell. The same protocol used for the earlier healthy control dataset was applied to prepare and sequence the patient libraries. Samples belonging to the same batch were prepared together, multiplexed and sequenced on a shared HiSeq lane. Per the authors' processing: MIGEC was used to process the raw barcoded reads, and molecular identifier groups with only a single read were discarded before consensus assembly and CDR3 extraction. VDJtools was used for post-analysis of the clonotype tables, with diversity normalized by down-sampling every dataset to the smallest sample size. To correct batch-related cross-sample contamination, repertoire overlap clustering matched CDR3 amino acid sequences but not nucleotide sequences. In-frame beta chains were kept once TCRdb had trimmed the public reads at Q25 with fastp and called clones with MiXCR. Here each entry gathers all rows of one CDR3 protein and keeps the most common genes and DNA. These V and J calls derive from TCRdb rather than the authors' analysis. A total of over 700,000 distinct CDR3 sequences appear in this sample, just under 30% of them only once. Of the sample, approximately 0.55% is held by the ten largest clones.

The sequence was collected from a girl aged 5 to 17 with multiple sclerosis. This chain is built from TRBV10-3 and TRBJ2-1, and 11 junction bases match TRBD2. Sequenced material: blood. For the CDR3, the sequence is CAISQLAGVHNEQFF. The nucleotides read TGTGCCATCAGTCAACTAGCGGGAGTGCACAATGAGCAGTTCTTC.